This entry lists 4 T cell receptor beta chains sequenced from one sample in a study of blood T cell repertoires in COVID-19. Only in-frame clones appear in the TCRdb table, and some are missing; sequencing was by immunoSEQ multiplex PCR. The sample includes hundreds of thousands of clones, over 80% seen only once; the top ten take over 1.2%. Specimen: peripheral blood. These TCRs come from a woman aged 40 to 50 who had recovered from COVID-19.

This clone was detected only a few times. The rearrangement links TRBV5-1 to TRBJ1-2; 9 bases are shared with TRBD1. This CDR3 is 15 amino acids long. Germline V gene sequence: CDR1 SGHRS, CDR2 YFSETQ. The ends lost 0 bases at V and 7 bases at J; junction bases unmatched: 7. CDR3 nucleotides: TGCGCCAGCAGCTTGGGGACAACAGGGGGCCGTGGCTACACCTTC. This encodes CASSLGTTGGRGYTF. Using reference TRBV5-1 and TRBJ1-2 for the parts outside the CDR3, the full variable domain is KAGVTQTPRYLIKTRGQQVTLSCSPISGHRSVSWYQQTPGQGLQFLFEYFSETQRNKGNFPGRFSGRQFSNSRSEMNVSTLELGDSALYLCASSLGTTGGRGYTFGSGTRLTVV.

J is TRBJ2-3 and V is TRBV7-2; D remains unclear. Germline CDR1 and CDR2: SGHTA and FQGNSA. The CDR3 length is 14 residues. Trimming took off 5 bases at V and 6 bases at J, with 15 bases between the two ends. As DNA, the CDR3 is TGTGCCAGCAGCCTCACTCTAAACGGGGATACGCAGTATTTT. Translated, it gives CASSLTLNGDTQYF.

The genes are TRBV2 and TRBJ1-3, with unresolved D. V was pared by 4 bases and J by 2 bases, with 12 bases between. Germline V lookup: CDR1 SNHLY, CDR2 FYNNEI. This CDR3 has 15 amino acids. This chain's CDR3 is CASSVPRGTGNTIYF. The CDR3, as DNA: TGTGCCAGCAGTGTTCCCCGAGGGACTGGAAACACCATATATTTT.

The chain employs TRBV3-1 (or the pseudogene TRBV3-2) and TRBJ1-5; a possible D gene is TRBD1 (6 bases). The CDR3 has 13 amino acids. Germline V gene lookup returns CDR1 LGHDT and CDR2 YNNKEL (reference sequence). Trimming took off 2 bases at V and 9 bases at J, with 11 bases between the two ends. Here the CDR3 DNA reads TGTGCCAGCAGCCAAAATCAGGACAGGCCCCAGCATTTT. Amino acid sequence: CASSQNQDRPQHF.